This is a list of T cell receptor beta chains from one sample in a study of T cell repertoires in cytomegalovirus infection. TCRdb ran MiXCR on the reads and lists one entry per CDR3 protein. This sample has 270,000 or so distinct CDR3 sequences, with more than 15% found just once. The specimen was CD8+ T cells from PBMCs. These receptors all stem from a human donor in good health (CMV status not recorded). Some clones in this sample may be carry-over from other donors' samples. CDR3s include the opening cysteine and the closing phenylalanine or tryptophan. D genes are given only for firm matches. A row's size may be missing; if present it is once, few, many or a size class.

D	V	size	J	CDR3	DNA
-	TRBV12-3/TRBV12-4	many	TRBJ1-1	CASSLVGVVDAFF	TGTGCCAGCAGTTTAGTAGGTGTGGTGGATGCTTTCTTT
-	TRBV6-5	many	TRBJ2-1	CASSLHRPRGYNEQFF	TGTGCCAGCAGTTTGCACAGGCCCAGGGGCTACAATGAGCAGTTCTTC
TRBD2	TRBV7-9	-	TRBJ2-3	CASSLARASGGAGTDTQYF	TGTGCCAGCAGCTTAGCGAGGGCTAGCGGGGGGGCCGGCACAGATACGCAGTATTTT
TRBD1	TRBV2	few	TRBJ2-7	CASLPGTGSYEQYF	TGTGCCAGTTTACCCGGGACAGGCTCCTACGAGCAGTACTTC
-	TRBV7-2	many	TRBJ2-3	CASSQGTYTDTQYF	TGTGCCAGCAGTCAAGGGACTTACACAGATACGCAGTATTTT
-	TRBV27	few	TRBJ1-5	CASSLFFEQPQHF	TGTGCCAGCAGTTTATTTTTTGAACAGCCCCAGCATTTT
TRBD1	TRBV7-2	many	TRBJ1-2	CASSDWTGEYGYTF	TGTGCCAGCAGCGATTGGACAGGGGAGTATGGCTACACCTTC
-	TRBV14	few	TRBJ2-7	CASSQATGLPYEQYF	TGTGCCAGCAGCCAAGCGACAGGCCTACCCTACGAGCAGTACTTC
TRBD1	TRBV7-6	many	TRBJ1-3	CASSSGQGASGNTIYF	TGTGCCAGCAGCTCCGGACAGGGGGCTTCCGGAAACACCATATATTTT
-	TRBV20-1	-	TRBJ1-2	CSARSQTLSPMAVIPYGYTF	TGCAGTGCTAGATCTCAAACCTTGTCACCTATGGCTGTCATACCCTATGGCTACACCTTC
-	TRBV11-2	many	TRBJ1-1	CASSLGPGPGTEAFF	TGTGCCAGCAGCTTAGGCCCAGGGCCGGGCACTGAAGCTTTCTTT
-	TRBV12-3/TRBV12-4	-	TRBJ2-3	CASSFWIESAGVPTDTQYF	TGTGCCAGCAGTTTCTGGATCGAATCCGCAGGGGTTCCCACAGATACGCAGTATTTT
-	TRBV6-1	few	TRBJ2-1	CASSEALRQIHRNEQFF	TGTGCCAGCAGTGAAGCGCTTCGACAGATTCATCGCAATGAGCAGTTCTTC
TRBD1	TRBV4-1	few	TRBJ2-7	CASSQDDRGSYEQYF	TGCGCCAGCAGCCAAGATGACAGGGGGTCCTACGAGCAGTACTTC
-	TRBV18	-	TRBJ2-7	CASSPLDGGPWEQYF	TGTGCCAGCTCACCACTCGATGGGGGGCCGTGGGAGCAGTACTTC
-	TRBV5-6	many	TRBJ2-5	CASSLATGGETQYF	TGTGCCAGCAGCCTAGCGACAGGAGGGGAGACCCAGTACTTC
TRBD1	TRBV20-1	-	TRBJ1-2	CSARALGQGAYKGYTF	TGCAGTGCTAGAGCTCTTGGACAGGGAGCTTACAAGGGCTACACCTTC
-	TRBV12-3/TRBV12-4	few	TRBJ2-2	CASSLAGPAVGELFF	TGTGCCAGCAGTTTAGCGGGCCCGGCGGTCGGGGAGCTGTTTTTT
TRBD1	TRBV4-2	many	TRBJ1-1	CASSLGQGPNTEAFF	TGTGCCAGCAGCCTGGGACAGGGGCCGAACACTGAAGCTTTCTTT
TRBD1	TRBV5-1	-	TRBJ2-7	CASSLHRDSGSYEQYF	TGCGCCAGCAGCCTCCACCGGGACAGCGGCTCCTACGAGCAGTACTTC
-	TRBV6-2/TRBV6-3	-	TRBJ2-1	CASIGGPSYNEQFF	TGTGCCAGCATCGGGGGGCCCTCCTACAATGAGCAGTTCTTC
-	TRBV5-6	-	TRBJ1-1	CASSLNPGFEAFF	TGTGCCAGCAGCCTTAACCCAGGGTTTGAAGCTTTCTTT
TRBD2	TRBV7-2	many	TRBJ2-3	CASSSTYVGLAGTQYF	TGTGCCAGCAGCTCCACTTATGTTGGGCTAGCGGGGACGCAGTATTTT
-	TRBV6-2/TRBV6-3	many	TRBJ1-5	CASSYPGSNQPQHF	TGTGCCAGCAGTTACCCGGGGAGCAATCAGCCCCAGCATTTT
-	TRBV28	few	TRBJ1-1	CASIRWQGEAFF	TGTGCCAGCATTAGGTGGCAGGGTGAAGCTTTCTTT
TRBD2	TRBV28	few	TRBJ2-3	CATTSGGGRSDTQYF	TGTGCCACCACTAGCGGGGGGGGCAGGTCAGATACGCAGTATTTT
TRBD1	TRBV6-1	many	TRBJ2-7	CASSTRDSPSIPLEQYF	TGTGCCAGCAGTACCCGGGACAGCCCATCGATCCCCCTAGAGCAGTACTTC
-	TRBV27	many	TRBJ1-1	CASSLSLTGNTEAFF	TGTGCCAGCAGTCTCAGTTTGACGGGGAACACTGAAGCTTTCTTT
-	TRBV9	many	TRBJ1-1	CASSVSDGEAFF	TGTGCCAGCAGCGTATCTGACGGTGAAGCTTTCTTT
-	TRBV5-5	-	TRBJ2-1	CASSLAFLERSSEQFF	TGTGCCAGCAGCTTGGCTTTCCTGGAGAGGAGCAGTGAGCAGTTCTTC
-	TRBV7-9	few	TRBJ1-1	CASAPGIEAFF	TGTGCCAGCGCCCCGGGCATTGAAGCTTTCTTT
-	TRBV7-6	many	TRBJ2-1	CASSLASGDTEQFF	TGTGCCAGCAGCTTAGCCTCGGGGGACACCGAGCAGTTCTTC
TRBD2	TRBV18	few	TRBJ2-1	CASSSTSSDNEQFF	TGTGCCAGCTCATCGACTAGCAGCGACAATGAGCAGTTCTTC
-	TRBV7-6	-	TRBJ2-7	CASSPPTSEQYF	TGTGCCAGCAGCCCCCCGACCTCCGAGCAGTACTTC
TRBD1	TRBV7-2	many	TRBJ2-7	CASSLLSGGWTYEQYF	TGTGCCAGCAGCTTACTGTCAGGGGGCTGGACCTACGAGCAGTACTTC
TRBD1	TRBV12-3/TRBV12-4	-	TRBJ2-3	CASSPPPGQRTDTQYF	TGTGCCAGCAGTCCACCCCCGGGACAGAGAACAGATACGCAGTATTTT
-	TRBV10-3	few	TRBJ2-2	CAISEGSGELFF	TGTGCCATCAGTGAAGGTTCCGGGGAGCTGTTTTTT
-	TRBV14	few	TRBJ2-7	CASSPTGSHEQYF	TGTGCCAGCAGTCCCACAGGGTCCCACGAGCAGTACTTC
-	TRBV7-8	many	TRBJ1-2	CASSLVGGRIGYGYTF	TGTGCCAGCAGCTTAGTAGGGGGACGTATCGGCTATGGCTACACCTTC
-	TRBV12-3/TRBV12-4	many	TRBJ1-1	CASSLQSAMFGFTEAFF	TGTGCCAGCAGTTTACAGTCGGCCATGTTCGGGTTCACTGAAGCTTTCTTT
-	TRBV6-2/TRBV6-3	-	TRBJ2-1	CASSPDLLEQFF	TGTGCCAGCAGTCCAGACTTACTTGAGCAGTTCTTC
-	TRBV6-6	many	TRBJ1-1	CASSTGIYNTEAFF	TGTGCCAGCAGTACCGGGATTTATAACACTGAAGCTTTCTTT
TRBD1	TRBV11-2	many	TRBJ1-5	CASSPGGWGNQPQHF	TGTGCCAGCAGCCCAGGGGGTTGGGGCAATCAGCCCCAGCATTTT
-	TRBV15	few	TRBJ2-5	CATSRDLARAETQYF	TGTGCCACCAGCAGAGATCTGGCGAGGGCAGAGACCCAGTACTTC
TRBD2	TRBV12-3/TRBV12-4	many	TRBJ2-3	CASSTGGGGDTQYF	TGTGCCAGCAGCACCGGCGGGGGGGGAGATACGCAGTATTTT